Presented here are 29 T cell receptor beta chains from one specimen sequenced in a study of blood T cell repertoires in COVID-19. Data came from immunoSEQ multiplex PCR; TCRdb stores just in-frame clones and leaves some out. The sample shows about 130,000 clones, around 75% of them seen only once. The sequencing input was peripheral blood. The receptor set was obtained from a woman in her 70s with COVID-19, enrolled during active disease.

This sequence joins TRBV2 and TRBJ2-3, with a tentative D call TRBD1 (6 bases). CDR3 length: 13 residues. Germline CDR1 is SNHLY and CDR2 is FYNNEI. V was cut by 7 bases and J by 2 bases, with 10 bases left in between. The CDR3 loop is CASKGQSTDTQYF. Written as DNA, the CDR3 is TGTGCCAGCAAAGGACAGTCCACAGATACGCAGTATTTT.

V usage is TRBV30 and J usage is TRBJ2-2; D gene ambiguous. V lost 2 bases and J lost 6, with 10 bases in between. Looked up from germline, CDR1 is GTSNPN and CDR2 is SVGIG (reference sequence). This CDR3 spans 13 amino acids. CDR3 region: CAWSPHTPGELFF. The CDR3 region has the DNA TGTGCCTGGAGTCCACACACCCCCGGGGAGCTGTTTTTT.

V and J are TRBV28 and TRBJ2-2, with TRBD1 as a possible D gene (5 bases). The CDR3 runs to 12 residues. The V and J ends lost 7 bases and 6 bases respectively, with 9 bases between them. The germline V gene encodes CDR1 MDHEN and CDR2 SYDVKM. CDR3 amino acids: CASNQGAGELFF. The CDR3 region has the DNA TGTGCCAGCAACCAGGGTGCCGGGGAGCTGTTTTTT.

The genes are TRBV3-1 (or the pseudogene TRBV3-2) and TRBJ1-1; no reliable D call. From germline, CDR1 is LGHDT and CDR2 YNNKEL (reference sequence). The length of the CDR3 is 15 residues. Trimming left V 3 bases short and J 8 bases short, with 19 bases between. CDR3 in amino acids: CASSHSNSGDAEAFF. In DNA, the CDR3 is TGTGCCAGCAGCCATAGCAACTCGGGAGACGCGGAAGCTTTCTTT.

The chain joins TRBV24-1 to TRBJ2-6; TRBD1 might be the D (7 bases). The CDR3 has 18 residues. V dropped 3 bases and J dropped 0 bases, with 14 bases sitting between them. Per germline, CDR1 KGHDR and CDR2 SFDVKD. The DNA for the CDR3 is TGTGCCACCAGTGATGACAGGGAGGCTAGCTCTGGGGCCAACGTCCTGACTTTC. It translates to CATSDDREASSGANVLTF.

The chain uses TRBV7-2 and TRBJ2-5; TRBD1 matches 7 bases. This CDR3 has 16 amino acids. Germline V gene lookup returns CDR1 SGHTA and CDR2 FQGNSA. V lost 4 bases, J lost 3 bases, and 11 bases stayed unmatched. Written as DNA, the CDR3 is TGTGCCAGCAGCTCCCCCCGGGACAGAGAAAAAGAGACCCAGTACTTC. Translated: CASSSPRDREKETQYF.

There are a few counts of this clone. V is TRBV28 and J is TRBJ1-6; D ambiguous. Germline V gene data show CDR1 as MDHEN and CDR2 as SYDVKM. The CDR3 covers 12 residues. Trimming pared 7 bases from V and 9 bases from J, leaving 10 bases between. CDR3 loop: CASTEQASPLHF. CDR3 DNA: TGTGCCAGCACCGAGCAAGCTTCACCCCTCCACTTT.

This clone was detected only once. The rearrangement uses TRBV5-4 and TRBJ1-1; D ambiguous. CDR1 and CDR2 from the germline V gene are SGHNT and YYREEE (reference sequence). V was trimmed by 4 bases and J by 1 base, leaving 11 bases between them. CDR3 length: 14 residues. CDR3 in amino acids: CASSPTSQNTEAFF. The CDR3 nucleotides are TGTGCCAGCAGCCCGACATCTCAGAACACTGAAGCTTTCTTT.

The table lists this clone with many counts. The chain has TRBV11-2 and TRBJ2-7; the match to TRBD1 covers 11 bases. CDR1 and CDR2 from the germline V gene are SGHAT and FQNNGV. The CDR3 contains 17 residues. After removal of 4 bases from V and 3 bases from J, the junction contained 11 bases not matched to a gene. The CDR3 nucleotides read TGTGCCAGCAGCTCCCCTCCGGGACAGGGGGTCCTCTACGAGCAGTACTTC. The encoded protein is CASSSPPGQGVLYEQYF.

V gene TRBV28 combines with J gene TRBJ1-2, with D possibly being TRBD1 (6 bases). This CDR3 spans 13 amino acids. Germline CDR1 is MDHEN and CDR2 is SYDVKM. V lost 8 bases, J lost 0 bases, and 10 bases lay in between. The DNA for the CDR3 is TGTGCCAGCCGGACAGAAACTAACTATGGCTACACCTTC. Protein: CASRTETNYGYTF.

The chain recombines TRBV5-1 with TRBJ2-7, with TRBD1 identical over 10 bases. The germline V gene has CDR1 SGHRS and CDR2 YFSETQ. The CDR3 consists of 13 residues. The V and J ends lost 5 bases and 3 bases, in that order; junction bases with no gene match: 2. DNA for the CDR3: TGCGCCAGCAGTCGGGACAGGGGCTACGAGCAGTACTTC. Translation gives CASSRDRGYEQYF. Full variable domain (missing parts from reference TRBV5-1 and TRBJ2-7): KAGVTQTPRYLIKTRGQQVTLSCSPISGHRSVSWYQQTPGQGLQFLFEYFSETQRNKGNFPGRFSGRQFSNSRSEMNVSTLELGDSALYLCASSRDRGYEQYFGPGTRLTVT.

This chain joins TRBV28 and TRBJ1-5; D may be TRBD1 (5 bases). This CDR3 is 15 amino acids long. V lost 6 bases to trimming and J lost 4 bases, with 16 bases between them. Germline CDR1 and CDR2: MDHEN and SYDVKM. Here the CDR3 reads CASSYETASNQPQHF. DNA of the CDR3: TGTGCCAGCAGCTATGAGACAGCCTCGAATCAGCCCCAGCATTTT.

This clone was counted only a few times. The V gene is TRBV6-6, the J gene TRBJ1-4; no firm D call. CDR1 MNHNY and CDR2 SVGAGI come from the germline V gene (reference sequence). The CDR3 consists of 14 residues. V was cut by 7 bases and J by 6 bases, with 15 bases left in between. The CDR3 DNA reads TGTGCCAGCACCACCAGTAGGAGTGATGAAAAACTGTTTTTT. It codes for CASTTSRSDEKLFF.

The rearrangement joins TRBV30 to TRBJ1-2, with 10 bases matching TRBD1. The V gene's germline CDR1 is GTSNPN and CDR2 SVGIG (reference sequence). The CDR3 is made up of 13 amino acids. V dropped 6 bases and J dropped 4; count of bases not matched to a gene: 5. Written as DNA, the CDR3 is TGTGCCTGCTCGGGACAGGGGTCCTATGGCTACACCTTC. It encodes CACSGQGSYGYTF.

The rearrangement joins TRBV10-3 to TRBJ1-1; D uncertain. The CDR3 is 15 amino acids. V lost 4 bases to trimming and J lost 4 bases, with 16 bases between them. Germline V gives CDR1 ENHRY, CDR2 SYGVKD. The DNA for the CDR3 is TGTGCCATCAGTGGGTCAGTACATCCCAGCACTGAAGCTTTCTTT. Translating it yields CAISGSVHPSTEAFF.

In the case of this clone: The junction does not match germline at one end; this may be a read error. The chain has TRBV5-1 and TRBJ2-6; tentative D call: TRBD1 (5 bases). The germline gives CDR1 SGHRS, CDR2 YFSETQ. The CDR3 covers 16 residues. The CDR3 DNA follows: TGCGCCAGCAGCTTGGCCGGTGCCTCTGGGGCCAACGTCCCGACTTTC. Protein product: CASSLAGASGANVPTF.

This clone was detected once. The V and J genes are TRBV10-3 and TRBJ1-6; 9 bases match TRBD1. V trimming: 3 bases; J trimming: 1 base; junction bases outside the gene matches: 4. Germline V gives CDR1 ENHRY, CDR2 SYGVKD. The CDR3 runs to 17 residues. The CDR3 protein is CAISETGGASYNSPLHF. CDR3 bases: TGTGCCATCAGTGAAACAGGGGGCGCGTCCTATAATTCACCCCTCCACTTT.

The chain is built from TRBV4-3 and TRBJ2-1; 8 positions agree with TRBD2. The CDR3 runs 14 residues. With V trimmed by 1 base and J by 12 bases, 8 bases remained unmatched. Germline CDR1 reads LGHNA; CDR2 reads YSLEER. DNA of the CDR3: TGCGCCAGCAGCCAAGTAGCCACCCGGGGGGGGCAGTTCTTC. This translates into CASSQVATRGGQFF.

This chain connects TRBV6-2 or TRBV6-3 to TRBJ2-1, with TRBD2 matching over 10 bases. This CDR3 is built from 16 residues. Germline V lookup: CDR1 MNHEY, CDR2 SVGEGT. The V gene end was trimmed by 6 bases and the J gene end by 8 bases; junction bases not matched to a gene: 13. CDR3 protein: CASSPPPAGGRDEQFF. Written as DNA, the CDR3 is TGTGCCAGCAGCCCCCCGCCAGCGGGGGGGCGGGATGAGCAGTTCTTC.

This chain connects TRBV4-1 to TRBJ1-6; D may be TRBD1 (6 bases). Germline CDR1 is MGHRA and CDR2 is YSYEKL. Trimming cost V 4 bases and J 4 bases, with 14 bases left between them. This CDR3 is built from 16 residues. CDR3 in DNA: TGCGCCAGCAGCCCAAGTTTTGGACAGTATAATTCACCCCTCCACTTT. This codes for CASSPSFGQYNSPLHF.

The gene calls are TRBV29-1 and TRBJ2-1; D perhaps matches TRBD1 (5 bases). Trimming took off 4 bases at V and 6 bases at J, with 13 bases between the two ends. The CDR3 loop spans 13 amino acids. Germline-derived CDR1 and CDR2 are SQVTM and ANQGSEA. CDR3 sequence (DNA): TGCAGCGTTGCCCTACAGGTGGGCAATGAGCAGTTCTTC. Translated: CSVALQVGNEQFF.

The chain is built from TRBV9 and TRBJ1-1; D remains unclear. Germline loops: CDR1 SGDLS, CDR2 YYNGEE. V lost 0 bases and J lost 0, with 9 bases in between. The CDR3 sequence is 15 residues long. The CDR3 sequence: CASSVGGLVNTEAFF. The CDR3 nucleotides read TGTGCCAGCAGCGTAGGCGGGTTGGTGAACACTGAAGCTTTCTTT. The entire variable domain, with the rest obtained from reference TRBV9 and TRBJ1-1, is as follows: DSGVTQTPKHLITATGQRVTLRCSPRSGDLSVYWYQQSLDQGLQFLIQYYNGEERAKGNILERFSAQQFPDLHSELNLSSLELGDSALYFCASSVGGLVNTEAFFGQGTRLTVV.

This clone was counted once. The V call is TRBV7-2, the J call TRBJ1-5; a weak D match, TRBD1 (5 bases). CDR1 is SGHTA and CDR2 is FQGNSA in the germline V gene. Trimming took 1 base from V and 8 from J, leaving 12 bases between them. This CDR3 region has 14 residues. This CDR3 is CASSLERGLKPQHF. As DNA, the CDR3 is TGTGCCAGCAGCTTAGAAAGGGGACTGAAGCCCCAGCATTTT. Filled out from reference TRBV7-2 and TRBJ1-5, the complete variable domain reads GAGVSQSPSNKVTEKGKDVELRCDPISGHTALYWYRQSLGQGLEFLIYFQGNSAPDKSGLPSDRFSAERTGGSVSTLTIQRTQQEDSAVYLCASSLERGLKPQHFGDGTRLSIL.

Worth noting for this clone: Other DNA sequences from this sample encode an identical CDR3 as well. This chain links TRBV11-2 with TRBJ1-2, with a tentative D call TRBD1 (6 bases). The CDR3 is 13 residues long. V was shortened by 4 bases and J by 2 bases, with 8 bases between the two germline ends. CDR1 and CDR2 (germline): SGHAT, FQNNGV. This CDR3 is CASSSTGNYGYTF. CDR3 nucleotide sequence: TGTGCCAGCAGCTCGACAGGCAACTATGGCTACACCTTC. The entire variable domain, with the rest obtained from reference TRBV11-2 and TRBJ1-2, is as follows: EAGVAQSPRYKIIEKRQSVAFWCNPISGHATLYWYQQILGQGPKLLIQFQNNGVVDDSQLPKDRFSAERLKGVDSTLKIQPAKLEDSAVYLCASSSTGNYGYTFGSGTRLTVV.

This chain joins TRBV3-1 (or the pseudogene TRBV3-2) and TRBJ2-1, with 7 positions matching TRBD2. V lost 7 bases and J lost 2; bases outside the gene matches: 5. The CDR3 is 14 amino acids. The germline gives CDR1 LGHDT, CDR2 YNNKEL (reference sequence). This CDR3 is CASTRAGAYNEQFF. The CDR3 DNA is TGTGCCAGCACCCGCGCGGGGGCCTACAATGAGCAGTTCTTC.

This sequence joins TRBV5-5 and TRBJ1-1; possibly TRBD1 for D (5 bases). V lost 5 bases, J lost 3 bases, and 11 bases lay in between. The CDR3 runs 13 residues. The germline CDR1 and CDR2 sequences are SGHKS and YYEKEE (reference sequence). The CDR3 region is CASSPREDTEAFF. CDR3 bases: TGTGCCAGCAGTCCCAGGGAGGACACTGAAGCTTTCTTT.

The chain has TRBV7-6 and TRBJ1-1, with 8 bases matching TRBD1. Losses at the gene ends were 2 bases for V and 1 base for J; bases not matched to a gene: 12. The CDR3 covers 18 residues. CDR1 is SGHVS, CDR2 FNYEAQ, per germline. CDR3 region: CASSLLGQGGTKNTEAFF. In nucleotides, the CDR3 is TGTGCCAGCAGCTTACTCGGACAGGGTGGGACCAAGAACACTGAAGCTTTCTTT.

This clone appeared a single time. The V gene is TRBV6-5, the J gene TRBJ1-5; D remains unclear. Germline loops: CDR1 MNHEY, CDR2 SVGAGI. There are 14 residues in the CDR3. The V end was cut by 4 bases, the J end by 1 base, with 8 bases between. As DNA, the CDR3 is TGTGCCAGCAGTTTGTTACAGAGCAATCAGCCCCAGCATTTT. Residues: CASSLLQSNQPQHF.

This clone was seen once. The rearrangement links TRBV7-2 to TRBJ1-2; 8 bases fit TRBD1. Per germline, CDR1 SGHTA and CDR2 FQGNSA. Trimming took 5 bases from V and 5 from J; bases not matched to a gene: 13. This CDR3 is 16 amino acids long. The CDR3 DNA reads as TGTGCCAGCAGCGCAGGTCCCGGACAGGGACCTTATGGCTACACCTTC. Its protein is CASSAGPGQGPYGYTF.